This TCR beta chain came from a study of T-cell reconstitution after alpha-beta-depleted transplantation in children. The CDR3 sequence is 13 residues long. Looked up from germline, CDR1 is ENHRY and CDR2 is SYGVKD. V was cut by 8 bases and J by 1 base, with 11 bases left in between. It was with unique molecular identifiers that the TCRbeta library was prepared. TCRdb passed the PCR reads through MiXCR, listing each CDR3 protein once. The table shows about 480,000 distinct CDR3 sequences, with around 12% occurring only once. This clonotype was found many times. This clonotype was obtained from a human donor who donated a stem cell graft to a child with combined immunodeficiency. The chain employs TRBV10-3 and TRBJ1-1, with a tentative D call TRBD1 (5 bases). The sample in question was PBMCs from the stem cell graft donor, obtained from the stem cell graft. CDR3 bases: TGTGCCATCCGTGTGGGGGGGAACACTGAAGCTTTCTTT. This translates into CAIRVGGNTEAFF.